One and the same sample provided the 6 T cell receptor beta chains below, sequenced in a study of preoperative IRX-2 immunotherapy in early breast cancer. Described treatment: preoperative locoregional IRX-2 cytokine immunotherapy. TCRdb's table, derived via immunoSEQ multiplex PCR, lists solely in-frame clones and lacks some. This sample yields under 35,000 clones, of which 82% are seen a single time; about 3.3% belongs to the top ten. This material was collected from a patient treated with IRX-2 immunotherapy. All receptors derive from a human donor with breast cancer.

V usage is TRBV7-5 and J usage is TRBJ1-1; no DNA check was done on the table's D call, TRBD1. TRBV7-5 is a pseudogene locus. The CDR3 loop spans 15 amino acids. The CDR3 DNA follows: TGTGCCAGCAGCTTAGTCGCGGGACAGAAGGGCGAAGCTTTCTTT. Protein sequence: CASSLVAGQKGEAFF.

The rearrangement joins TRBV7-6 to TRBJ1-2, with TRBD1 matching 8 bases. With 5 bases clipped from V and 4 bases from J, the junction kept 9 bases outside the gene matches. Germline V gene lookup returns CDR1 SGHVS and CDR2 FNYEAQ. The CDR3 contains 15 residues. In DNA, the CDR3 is TGTGCCAGCAGCCCCGGATCGACAGGGGTCTATGGCTACACCTTC. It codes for CASSPGSTGVYGYTF. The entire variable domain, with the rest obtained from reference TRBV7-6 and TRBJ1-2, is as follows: GAGVSQSPRYKVTKRGQDVALRCDPISGHVSLYWYRQALGQGPEFLTYFNYEAQQDKSGLPNDRFSAERPEGSISTLTIQRTEQRDSAMYRCASSPGSTGVYGYTFGSGTRLTVV.

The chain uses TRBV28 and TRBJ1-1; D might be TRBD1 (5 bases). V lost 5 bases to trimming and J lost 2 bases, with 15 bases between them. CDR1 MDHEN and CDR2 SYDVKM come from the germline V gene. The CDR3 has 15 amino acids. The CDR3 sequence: CASSPDPTVNTEAFF. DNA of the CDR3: TGTGCCAGCAGTCCGGACCCGACAGTTAACACTGAAGCTTTCTTT.

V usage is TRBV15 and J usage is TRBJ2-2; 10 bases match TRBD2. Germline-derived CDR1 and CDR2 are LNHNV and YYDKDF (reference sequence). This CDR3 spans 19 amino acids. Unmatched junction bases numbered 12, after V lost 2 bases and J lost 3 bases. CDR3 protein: CATSRSLRRAGGHTGELFF. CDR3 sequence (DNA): TGTGCCACCAGCAGATCCTTAAGGCGAGCGGGAGGGCACACCGGGGAGCTGTTTTTT.

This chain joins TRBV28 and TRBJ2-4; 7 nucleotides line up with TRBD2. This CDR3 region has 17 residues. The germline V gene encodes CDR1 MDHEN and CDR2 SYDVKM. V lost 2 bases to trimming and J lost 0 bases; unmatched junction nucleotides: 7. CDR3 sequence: CASSLSGGVLAKNIQYF. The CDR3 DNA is TGTGCCAGCAGTTTAAGTGGGGGGGTACTAGCCAAAAACATTCAGTACTTC.

The CDR3 region has the DNA TGTGCCAGCAGCCCTAGACGGGGGAGGCGCTACACCTTC. Protein: CASSPRRGRRYTF. The genes are TRBV6-8 and TRBJ1-2; D is perhaps TRBD1 (5 bases). The CDR3 runs 13 residues. The ends were cut back, 6 bases at V and 9 bases at J, with 17 bases in the middle. Germline loops: CDR1 MNHGY, CDR2 SAAAGT.